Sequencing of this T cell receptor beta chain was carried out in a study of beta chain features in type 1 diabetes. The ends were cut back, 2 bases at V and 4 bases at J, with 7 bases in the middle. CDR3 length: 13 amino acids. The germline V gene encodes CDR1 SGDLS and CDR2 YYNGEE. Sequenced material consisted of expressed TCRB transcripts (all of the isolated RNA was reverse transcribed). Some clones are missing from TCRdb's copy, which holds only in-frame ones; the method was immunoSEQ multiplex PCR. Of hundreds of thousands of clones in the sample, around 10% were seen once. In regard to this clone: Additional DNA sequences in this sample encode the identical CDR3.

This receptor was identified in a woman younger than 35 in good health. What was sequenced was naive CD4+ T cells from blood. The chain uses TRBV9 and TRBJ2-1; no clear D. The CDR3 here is CASSVQGYNEQFF. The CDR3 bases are TGTGCCAGCAGCGTCCAAGGATACAATGAGCAGTTCTTC.